The text below deals with one T cell receptor beta chain. Its antigen is unknown. Produced via immunoSEQ multiplex PCR; TCRdb's table is partial and in-frame only. The data show more than 150,000 clones, around nine tenths seen once. The CDR3 consists of 14 residues. Germline loops: CDR1 SGHTA, CDR2 FQGNSA. V lost 0 bases, J lost 5 bases, and 11 bases lay in between. These data are taken from a study of T cell responses to AZD1222 COVID-19 vaccine. Overall study findings and caveats: Within unmutated variant regions lay the reported targets of nearly half of spike-specific TCRs. After two AZD1222 doses, spike-specific TCR breadth and depth rose versus day 0. Clonal diversity was possibly underestimated; the donors were predominantly white British and more often female. There were vaccine-associated CD4 TCRs across spike, dominant at 160-218 and 743-854.

The chain has TRBV7-2 and TRBJ2-7, with a tentative D call TRBD1 (7 bases). This specimen consisted of peripheral blood, obtained after recovery from COVID-19. The sequence was collected from an adult who had recovered from COVID-19. The CDR3 sequence: CASSLARGAHEQYF. In DNA, the CDR3 is TGTGCCAGCAGCTTAGCCAGGGGGGCCCACGAGCAGTACTTC.